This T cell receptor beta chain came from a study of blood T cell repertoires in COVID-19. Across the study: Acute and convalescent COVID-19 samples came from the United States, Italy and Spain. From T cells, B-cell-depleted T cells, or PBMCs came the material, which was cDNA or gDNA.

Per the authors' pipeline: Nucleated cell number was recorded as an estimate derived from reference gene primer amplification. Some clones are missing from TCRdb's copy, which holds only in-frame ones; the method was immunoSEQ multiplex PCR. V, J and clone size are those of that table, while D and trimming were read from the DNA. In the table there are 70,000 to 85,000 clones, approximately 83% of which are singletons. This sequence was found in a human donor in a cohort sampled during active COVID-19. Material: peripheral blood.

This CDR3 reads CASSLAGTGANEQFF. The CDR3 DNA reads TGTGCCAGCAGCTTGGCCGGGACAGGGGCGAATGAGCAGTTCTTC. The chain recombines TRBV5-6 with TRBJ2-1; 10 bases fit TRBD1. Germline V gene sequence: CDR1 SGHDT, CDR2 YYEEEE. CDR3 length: 15 residues. The trim removed 0 bases at V and 7 bases at J, leaving 4 bases unmatched.